The sequence of this T cell receptor beta chain was determined in a study of blood T cell repertoires in COVID-19. This table comes from immunoSEQ multiplex PCR, and its TCRdb copy is limited to in-frame clones, with some not included. Of 250,000 to 350,000 clones listed, about nine tenths are singletons. V was clipped by 7 bases and J by 4 bases; unmatched bases: 7. This CDR3 contains 15 residues. CDR1 and CDR2 from the germline V gene are MNHEY and SMNVEV (reference sequence). This clonotype was obtained from a woman in her 30s with COVID-19, enrolled during active disease. The chain employs TRBV27 and TRBJ2-1, with 10 bases that match TRBD2. The specimen sequenced was peripheral blood. This CDR3 is CASKEASGSYNEQFF. The CDR3 DNA sequence: TGTGCCAGCAAAGAAGCTAGCGGGAGTTACAATGAGCAGTTCTTC.